This passage covers 8 T cell receptor beta chains from one sample sequenced in a study of T cell repertoires in cytomegalovirus infection. The antigens for these receptors are not known. MiXCR, run by TCRdb on the reads, gives a single entry per CDR3 protein. The sample yields 650,000 to 900,000 distinct CDR3 sequences, approximately 29% seen once. The sequenced sample was cultured CD8+ T cells from PBMCs, obtained from culture after CMV antigen stimulation. All receptors come from a human donor in good health (CMV status not recorded). Some clones in this sample may be carry-over from other donors' samples.

This clonotype was counted a few times. J is TRBJ2-3 and V is TRBV27; TRBD1 matches at 9 bases. Germline CDR1 is MNHEY and CDR2 is SMNVEV (reference sequence). Trimming took 6 bases from V and 1 from J; bases not matched to a gene: 5. The CDR3 totals 15 residues. This CDR3 reads CASRPYRGRTDTQYF. The CDR3 DNA follows: TGTGCCAGCAGACCCTACAGGGGGCGCACAGATACGCAGTATTTT.

V is TRBV7-3 and J is TRBJ2-1, with a weak D call TRBD1 (5 bases). V gave up 3 bases and J gave up 6 bases, with 12 bases separating them. Germline V gives CDR1 SGHTA, CDR2 FQGTGA. The CDR3 runs to 14 residues. CDR3 sequence: CASSFTTGINEQFF. In DNA form, the CDR3 reads TGTGCCAGCAGCTTCACAACAGGCATCAATGAGCAGTTCTTC.

This clonotype was recorded a few times. V is TRBV10-3 and J is TRBJ2-2; 7 bases are a match to TRBD2. This CDR3 has 14 amino acids. V shed 7 bases, J shed 3 bases, and the junction held 5 bases outside the gene matches. From germline, CDR1 is ENHRY and CDR2 SYGVKD. The CDR3 sequence is CAITGAGDTGELFF. In DNA, the CDR3 is TGTGCCATCACCGGGGCGGGGGACACCGGGGAGCTGTTTTTT.

This clonotype appeared many times. The chain uses TRBV7-2 and TRBJ1-1; no firm D call. Germline loops: CDR1 SGHTA, CDR2 FQGNSA. The V end lost 3 bases, the J end lost 1 base, and 15 bases lay between the germline ends. The CDR3 is 16 amino acids. CDR3 DNA: TGTGCCAGCAGCTTTTTGACACAACCCTCGAACACTGAAGCTTTCTTT. Residues: CASSFLTQPSNTEAFF.

The chain recombines TRBV10-3 with TRBJ2-5, with 12 bases lining up with TRBD1. Trimming took 6 bases from V and 7 from J; bases not matched to a gene: 6. The CDR3 covers 14 residues. Germline values: CDR1 ENHRY, CDR2 SYGVKD. The CDR3 here is CAIRPGQGAGTQYF. CDR3 bases: TGTGCCATCAGGCCGGGACAGGGGGCGGGGACCCAGTACTTC.

This clonotype has just a few counts. The chain couples TRBV7-2 to TRBJ2-5; 7 bases match TRBD1. The CDR3 consists of 15 residues. CDR1 is SGHTA, CDR2 FQGNSA, per germline. The ends lost 4 bases at V and 4 bases at J; junction bases unmatched: 9. As DNA, the CDR3 is TGTGCCAGCAGCTCACAAGACAGGGCACGAGAGACCCAGTACTTC. Amino acids: CASSSQDRARETQYF.

As for this clonotype: A read error is possible here, since a much larger clone lies one base away. The V and J genes are TRBV6-2 or TRBV6-3 and TRBJ1-1, with TRBD1 matching over 9 bases. The CDR3 totals 15 residues. J was trimmed by 1 base and V by 5 bases; bases with no gene match: 5. Germline CDR1 reads MNHEY; CDR2 reads SVGEGT. CDR3 sequence (DNA): TGTGCCAGCAGTGAGGGGGACAGGGAGAACACTGAAGCTTTCTTT. Its translation is CASSEGDRENTEAFF.

For the CDR3, the DNA is TGTGCCAGTAGTATAGGGGGGACAGGGTTTTCCACTGAAGCTTTCTTT. It specifies CASSIGGTGFSTEAFF. The chain joins TRBV19 to TRBJ1-1; TRBD1 matches 9 bases. In germline, CDR1 is LNHDA, CDR2 SQIVND (reference sequence). This CDR3 is 16 amino acids long. V gave up 1 base and J gave up 4 bases; unmatched junction bases: 7.